These 6 T cell receptor beta chains came from one sample sequenced in a study of OX40 agonist ivuxolimab in advanced cancers. TCRdb keeps only in-frame clones here, not all; method: immunoSEQ multiplex PCR. The table has 100,000 or so clones, roughly 90% seen once. Specimen: CD4+ or CD8+ T cells sorted from blood, collected in a trial of the OX40 agonist ivuxolimab. The receptor set was obtained from an adult with an advanced solid tumor such as melanoma, head and neck, liver or kidney cancer.

The chain carries TRBV7-9 and TRBJ1-2, with D possibly matching TRBD1 (6 bases). With 10 bases removed from V and 6 bases from J, the gap between germline ends came to 18 bases. Germline-derived CDR1 and CDR2 are SEHNR and FQNEAQ (reference sequence). This CDR3 is built from 13 residues. The CDR3 DNA sequence: TGTGCCACCCCCGTAAGGGAGGGGGATGGCTACACCTTC. Its translation is CATPVREGDGYTF.

V and J are TRBV9 and TRBJ2-1; 7 positions agree with TRBD1. The length of the CDR3 is 15 residues. Germline CDR1 reads SGDLS; CDR2 reads YYNGEE. With V trimmed by 4 bases and J by 7 bases, 11 bases remained unmatched. CDR3 nucleotides: TGTGCCAGCAGCCCGGGGACAGCCCTGGGGAATGAGCAGTTCTTC. Encoded protein: CASSPGTALGNEQFF.

The chain employs TRBV9 and TRBJ2-7; TRBD1 matches at 7 bases. CDR1 is SGDLS, CDR2 YYNGEE, per germline. This CDR3 is built from 15 residues. Trimming took 2 bases from V and 3 from J; bases not matched to a gene: 8. CDR3 protein: CASSVSATGIYEQYF. As DNA, the CDR3 is TGTGCCAGCAGCGTCTCAGCGACAGGGATCTACGAGCAGTACTTC.

The V gene is TRBV11-2, the J gene TRBJ1-2; D call uncertain. CDR3 size: 14 residues. Trimming removed 2 bases at V and 6 bases at J, with 13 bases between. Germline CDR1 SGHAT, CDR2 FQNNGV. The CDR3 protein is CASSLPGSRHGYTF. The DNA for the CDR3 is TGTGCCAGCAGCTTACCGGGAAGCAGGCATGGCTACACCTTC.

The chain couples TRBV10-3 to TRBJ2-1, with D maybe TRBD1 (5 bases). V lost 3 bases and J 3 bases, leaving 15 bases between the germline ends. The germline V gene has CDR1 ENHRY and CDR2 SYGVKD. The CDR3 totals 16 residues. The CDR3 DNA sequence: TGTGCCATCAGTGAAACCTTAAGACAGAGCTACAATGAGCAGTTCTTC. Translating it yields CAISETLRQSYNEQFF.

This clone has just a few counts. The chain recombines TRBV5-1 with TRBJ2-3; unclear D gene. This CDR3 has 12 amino acids. Between the trimmed V and J ends, which lost 0 bases and 6 bases, there was a span of 5 bases. The germline V gene encodes CDR1 SGHRS and CDR2 YFSETQ. CDR3 region: CASSLVGDTQYF. The CDR3 coding sequence is TGCGCCAGCAGCTTGGTGGGTGATACGCAGTATTTT.